Below are 29 T cell receptor beta chains sequenced from a single sample in a study of T cells in Graves' hyperthyroidism and ophthalmopathy. Amplified TCR beta CDR3 regions derived from RNA transcripts. The HTBI set primed first-round TCR CDR3 RT-PCR. TCRdb analysed the multiplex PCR reads with MiXCR anew, one entry per CDR3 protein. The sample has a few hundred thousand distinct CDR3 sequences, more than 12% seen once; the top ten hold approximately 32%. Sequenced material: blood. Receptors originate from a woman aged 30 to 39 with Graves' hyperthyroidism.

This chain connects TRBV24-1 to TRBJ2-2; D ambiguous. V lost 5 bases and J 7 bases, leaving 7 bases between the germline ends. The CDR3 runs to 12 residues. The germline V gene has CDR1 KGHDR and CDR2 SFDVKD. The CDR3 DNA follows: TGTGCCACCAGTGTCTGGGGCGGGGAGCTGTTTTTT. It specifies CATSVWGGELFF.

This clonotype occurred a few times. The V gene is TRBV15, the J gene TRBJ2-4, with D perhaps matching TRBD1 (6 bases). V was pared by 0 bases and J by 3 bases, with 15 bases between. CDR1 and CDR2 (germline): LNHNV, YYDKDF (reference sequence). The CDR3 spans 17 residues. The DNA of the CDR3 is TGTGCCACCAGCAGAGATGCCCCAGGGGATGGCAAAAACATTCAGTACTTC. Encoded protein: CATSRDAPGDGKNIQYF.

The sample holds a few counts of this clonotype. CDR3 protein: CASQSSADYGYTF. CDR3 in DNA: TGTGCCAGCCAAAGCTCGGCGGACTATGGCTACACCTTC. The rearrangement links TRBV28 to TRBJ1-2; no firm D call. V dropped 8 bases and J dropped 3 bases, with 13 bases sitting between them. In germline, CDR1 is MDHEN, CDR2 SYDVKM. The CDR3 consists of 13 residues.

This rearrangement joins TRBV5-6 to TRBJ2-1, with TRBD2 as a possible D gene (6 bases). The CDR3 has 13 amino acids. The germline V gene has CDR1 SGHDT and CDR2 YYEEEE. Trimming took off 4 bases at V and 10 bases at J, with 15 bases between the two ends. DNA of the CDR3: TGTGCCAGCAGCGTAGGCGGGGTTGGCGAGCAGTTCTTC. This gives the protein CASSVGGVGEQFF.

This clonotype has a count of ten or more. The chain uses TRBV7-2 and TRBJ2-3, with 7 bases fitting TRBD2. CDR1 and CDR2 (germline): SGHTA, FQGNSA. CDR3 length: 14 residues. In DNA, the CDR3 is TGTGCTCTGAAACGGCGGGAGAGCACAGATACGCAGTATTTT. Protein product: CALKRRESTDTQYF.

The genes are TRBV29-1 and TRBJ2-5; tentatively, D is TRBD1 or TRBD2 (6 bases each). CDR1 is SQVTM, CDR2 ANQGSEA, per germline. The CDR3 is 13 amino acids. V lost 4 bases and J lost 1, with 10 bases in between. CDR3 sequence reads: CSVGRGAQETQYF. CDR3 sequence (DNA): TGCAGCGTTGGTAGGGGGGCCCAAGAGACCCAGTACTTC.

The sample holds a few counts of this clonotype. The chain carries TRBV20-1 and TRBJ2-7; D tentatively reads TRBD1 or TRBD2 (6 bases each). Trimming took 5 bases from V and 2 from J, leaving 16 bases between them. The CDR3 extends over 14 amino acids. Germline values: CDR1 DFQATT, CDR2 SNEGSKA (reference sequence). The CDR3 loop reads CSALKTRDTYEQYF. The CDR3 DNA reads as TGCAGTGCTCTTAAGACTAGGGACACCTACGAGCAGTACTTC.

This clonotype was seen many times. This chain links TRBV7-8 with TRBJ1-4; D call uncertain. The germline V gene has CDR1 SGHVS and CDR2 FQNEAQ. The CDR3 spans 13 residues. Trimming shortened V by 10 bases and J by 3 bases, and 12 bases separated the two germline ends. In DNA form, the CDR3 reads TGTGCCACGAGGGTTCAGGCTAATGAAAAACTGTTTTTT. This codes for CATRVQANEKLFF.

This clonotype has a count of ten or more. Sequence at one end of the junction differs from germline and may be a read error. The gene calls are TRBV5-1 and TRBJ2-1; 9 bases map to TRBD2. The CDR3 covers 15 residues. In germline, CDR1 is SGHRS, CDR2 YFSETQ. The CDR3 loop is CASSLGLAGVNEQFF. DNA of the CDR3: TGTGCCAGCAGCTTAGGCTTAGCGGGGGTTAATGAGCAGTTCTTC.

This clonotype has a handful of counts. The chain employs TRBV19 and TRBJ1-2, with TRBD1 matching 10 bases. The CDR3 has 15 residues. The V and J ends lost 1 base and 4 bases, in that order; junction bases with no gene match: 3. Germline V gene lookup returns CDR1 LNHDA and CDR2 SQIVND (reference sequence). This CDR3 reads CASSIGQGAGYGYTF. The CDR3 coding sequence is TGTGCCAGTAGTATAGGACAGGGGGCAGGCTATGGCTACACCTTC.

This chain joins TRBV5-4 and TRBJ2-2; TRBD2 agrees at 14 bases. Per the germline V gene, CDR1 is SGHNT and CDR2 is YYREEE (reference sequence). After removal of 10 bases from V and 7 bases from J, the junction contained 6 bases not matched to a gene. This CDR3 is built from 14 residues. The CDR3 DNA reads TGTGCCGGGGGACTAGCGGGAGATAGCGGGGAGCTGTTTTTT. It specifies CAGGLAGDSGELFF.

The chain links TRBV4-2 to TRBJ2-5, with D perhaps TRBD1 (6 bases). This CDR3 contains 15 residues. Germline lookup yields CDR1 LGHNA and CDR2 YNFKEQ. V gave up 1 base and J gave up 3 bases, with 12 bases separating them. The CDR3 reads CASSQVIRGEETQYF. The CDR3, as DNA: TGTGCCAGCAGCCAAGTAATCAGGGGCGAAGAGACCCAGTACTTC.

This clonotype was counted at least ten times. The chain links TRBV11-2 to TRBJ2-7, with TRBD1 matching 7 bases. After removal of 0 bases from V and 0 bases from J, the junction contained 2 bases not matched to a gene. Germline V CDR1 and CDR2: SGHAT, FQNNGV. The CDR3 length is 15 residues. The CDR3 sequence: CASSLETGRSYEQYF. CDR3 sequence (DNA): TGTGCCAGCAGCTTAGAGACAGGGCGCTCCTACGAGCAGTACTTC.

This clonotype was seen repeatedly, ten times or more. The V gene is TRBV18, the J gene TRBJ2-7; a possible D gene is TRBD1 (6 bases). V was pared by 4 bases and J by 6 bases, with 19 bases between. Germline CDR1 reads KGHSH; CDR2 reads LQKENI. CDR3 length equals 15 residues. CDR3 in DNA: TGTGCCAGCTCACAGACGACAGGAGCCGGCGGCGAGCAGTACTTC. Its translation: CASSQTTGAGGEQYF.

About this clonotype itself: This could be a read error, since a much larger clone is one nucleotide away. The V and J genes are TRBV28 and TRBJ2-7, with a possible D match to TRBD2 (6 bases). Germline CDR1 is MDHEN and CDR2 is SYDVKM. CDR3 length: 12 residues. The CDR3 nucleotides read TGTGTCAGCAGTGGACTATACTACGAGCAGTACTTC. Translation gives CVSSGLYYEQYF.

This clonotype was picked up many times. The genes are TRBV28 and TRBJ2-2; no firm D call. V was trimmed by 7 bases and J by 2 bases, leaving 14 bases between them. The V gene's germline CDR1 is MDHEN and CDR2 SYDVKM. The CDR3 runs to 15 residues. CDR3 in amino acids: CASTVPPLNTGELFF. CDR3 DNA sequence: TGTGCCAGCACCGTACCCCCTCTAAACACCGGGGAGCTGTTTTTT.

This clonotype came up many times. The rearrangement links TRBV12-3 or TRBV12-4 to TRBJ1-2, with a tentative D call TRBD1 (6 bases). The CDR3 consists of 15 residues. The V gene lost 1 base and the J gene lost 4 bases, with 13 bases spanning the gap. The CDR3 here is CASSLVQGGGYGYTF. Here the CDR3 DNA reads TGTGCCAGCAGTTTAGTCCAGGGAGGGGGCTATGGCTACACCTTC.

This clonotype was seen repeatedly, ten times or more. This chain connects TRBV3-1 to TRBJ1-2, with 10 bases identical to TRBD1. J lost 10 bases, V lost 4 bases, and 3 bases had no gene match. Looked up from germline, CDR1 is LGHDT and CDR2 is YNNKEL (reference sequence). The CDR3 spans 12 residues. The CDR3 DNA reads as TGTGCCAGCAGCCTTGGGACAGGGGACTACACCTTC. Translation: CASSLGTGDYTF.

In its sample, this clonotype was seen many times. Relative to the germline gene, one junction end is altered; a read error may explain this. V is TRBV7-9 and J is TRBJ1-2, with 8 bases fitting TRBD1. The CDR3 totals 15 residues. The germline V gene has CDR1 SEHNR and CDR2 FQNEAQ (reference sequence). CDR3 amino acids: CASSLAGQGPYGYTF. CDR3 DNA sequence: TGCGCCAGCAGCTTGGCTGGACAGGGTCCTTATGGCTACACCTTC.

The table lists this clonotype with many counts. The chain links TRBV6-2 or TRBV6-3 to TRBJ2-1; 9 bases are shared with TRBD2. Trimming removed 4 bases from V and 7 bases from J; junction bases left unmatched: 11. The germline V gene has CDR1 MNHEY and CDR2 SVGEGT. This CDR3 is 16 amino acids long. The CDR3: CASSSMGVAGANEQFF. Here the CDR3 DNA reads TGTGCCAGCAGTTCCATGGGAGTAGCGGGAGCTAATGAGCAGTTCTTC.

This chain joins TRBV7-9 and TRBJ1-4; D is perhaps TRBD1 (5 bases). From germline, CDR1 is SEHNR and CDR2 FQNEAQ (reference sequence). The CDR3 consists of 12 residues. V was shortened by 10 bases and J by 3 bases, with 9 bases between the two germline ends. This CDR3 is CATSGSNEKLFF. CDR3 sequence (DNA): TGTGCCACGTCAGGGTCTAATGAAAAACTGTTTTTT.

About this clonotype itself: A much larger clone is a single base away; this may be a read error. The chain carries TRBV24-1 and TRBJ2-5; a possible D gene is TRBD1 (6 bases). The CDR3 length is 15 residues. V was trimmed by 6 bases and J by 2 bases, leaving 15 bases between them. Germline CDR1 reads KGHDR; CDR2 reads SFDVKD. CDR3 nucleotides: TGTGCCACCAGTCCGACCGGGACACATCAAGAGACCCAGTACTTC. This translates into CATSPTGTHQETQYF.

This clonotype was found many times. The chain has TRBV6-5 and TRBJ2-3; 13 bases fit TRBD2. The V segment lost 2 bases and the J segment 0 bases; nucleotides outside the gene matches: 2. The germline V gene has CDR1 MNHEY and CDR2 SVGAGI. The CDR3 has 17 residues. The CDR3 protein is CASSYRTSGSSTDTQYF. For the CDR3, the DNA is TGTGCCAGCAGTTACAGGACTAGCGGGAGTAGCACAGATACGCAGTATTTT.

This clonotype was recorded many times. This chain connects TRBV3-1 to TRBJ2-1; 11 bases match TRBD2. Trimming cost V 2 bases and J 2 bases; bases outside gene matches: 11. The CDR3 spans 19 residues. CDR1 is LGHDT, CDR2 YNNKEL, per germline (reference sequence). This CDR3 is CASSQTATSGSSPYNEQFF. DNA for the CDR3: TGTGCCAGCAGCCAAACGGCTACTAGCGGGAGCAGCCCCTACAATGAGCAGTTCTTC.

The V gene is TRBV4-1, the J gene TRBJ2-3; D assignment may be TRBD1 or TRBD2 (5 bases each). The CDR3 consists of 14 residues. From germline, CDR1 is MGHRA and CDR2 YSYEKL. V lost 3 bases, J lost 3 bases, and 10 bases lay in between. The CDR3 nucleotides are TGCGCCAGCAGCCAGACTGGGGGAACAGATACGCAGTATTTT. Amino acid sequence: CASSQTGGTDTQYF.

On this clonotype: A much larger clone sits a single nucleotide away, making a read error possible. The gene calls are TRBV20-1 and TRBJ2-7; 7 positions agree with TRBD2. Germline lookup yields CDR1 DFQATT and CDR2 SNEGSKA (reference sequence). The length of the CDR3 is 11 residues. The CDR3 coding sequence is TGCGGTACGGGGGGATCCCACGAGCAGTACTTC. Its translation is CGTGGSHEQYF.

This clonotype was seen more than once but under ten times. The rearrangement uses TRBV10-3 and TRBJ2-7; the D is unclear. The CDR3 has 17 residues. Deletions cut 2 bases from V and 0 bases from J, with 17 bases between. Germline lookup yields CDR1 ENHRY and CDR2 SYGVKD. CDR3 loop: CAISEDDIPRSSYEQYF. In DNA, the CDR3 is TGTGCCATCAGTGAGGACGATATCCCCCGGAGCTCCTACGAGCAGTACTTC.

This chain joins TRBV28 and TRBJ2-7; no clear D. Germline V gene lookup returns CDR1 MDHEN and CDR2 SYDVKM. Trimming took 1 base from V and 1 from J, leaving 17 bases between them. The length of the CDR3 is 17 residues. The CDR3 is CASSLSPVSLDSYEQYF. CDR3 nucleotide sequence: TGTGCCAGCAGTTTATCCCCGGTTAGTTTGGATTCCTACGAGCAGTACTTC.

This clonotype has a handful of counts. The chain is built from TRBV20-1 and TRBJ1-6, with a weak D call TRBD1 (5 bases). Germline-derived CDR1 and CDR2 are DFQATT and SNEGSKA (reference sequence). This CDR3 region has 15 residues. Trimming pared 6 bases from V and 10 bases from J, leaving 22 bases between. CDR3 nucleotide sequence: TGCAGTGCCGAAATCCTCGGGACGGGATTATCACCCCTCCACTTT. Its translation: CSAEILGTGLSPLHF.